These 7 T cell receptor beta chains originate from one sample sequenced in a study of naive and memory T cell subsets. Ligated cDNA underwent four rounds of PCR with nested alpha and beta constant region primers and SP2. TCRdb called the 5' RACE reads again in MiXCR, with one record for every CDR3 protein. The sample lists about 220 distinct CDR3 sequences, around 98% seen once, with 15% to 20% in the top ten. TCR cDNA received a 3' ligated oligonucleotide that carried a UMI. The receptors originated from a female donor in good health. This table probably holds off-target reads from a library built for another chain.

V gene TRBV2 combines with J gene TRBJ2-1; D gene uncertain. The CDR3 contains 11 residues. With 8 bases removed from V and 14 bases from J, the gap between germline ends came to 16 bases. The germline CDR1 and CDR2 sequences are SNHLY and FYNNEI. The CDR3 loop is CASRNLGYEFF. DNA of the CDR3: TGTGCCAGCCGGAACTTAGGTTATGAGTTCTTC.

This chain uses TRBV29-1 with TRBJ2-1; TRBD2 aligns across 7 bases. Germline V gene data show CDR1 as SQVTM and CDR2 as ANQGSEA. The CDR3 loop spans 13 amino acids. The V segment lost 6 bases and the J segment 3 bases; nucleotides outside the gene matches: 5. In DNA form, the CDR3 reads TGCAGCGTCCTGCGGGGGAGCTACAATGAGCAGTTCTTC. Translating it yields CSVLRGSYNEQFF.

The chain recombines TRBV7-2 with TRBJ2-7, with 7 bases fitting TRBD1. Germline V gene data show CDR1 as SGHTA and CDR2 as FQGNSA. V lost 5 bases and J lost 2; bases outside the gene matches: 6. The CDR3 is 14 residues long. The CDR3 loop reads CASSLTGRTYEQYF. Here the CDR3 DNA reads TGTGCCAGCAGCCTGACAGGGCGCACCTACGAGCAGTACTTC.

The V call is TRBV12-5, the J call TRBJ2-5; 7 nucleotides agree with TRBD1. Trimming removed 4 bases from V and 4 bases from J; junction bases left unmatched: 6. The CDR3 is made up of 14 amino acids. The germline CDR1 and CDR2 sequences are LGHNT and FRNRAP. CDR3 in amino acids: CASGSRTGLETQYF. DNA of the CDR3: TGTGCTAGTGGTTCTCGGACAGGACTAGAGACCCAGTACTTC.

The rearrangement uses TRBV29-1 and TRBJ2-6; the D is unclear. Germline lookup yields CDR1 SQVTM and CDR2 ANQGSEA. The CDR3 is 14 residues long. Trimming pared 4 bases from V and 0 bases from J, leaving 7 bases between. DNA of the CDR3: TGCAGCGTTGTAGTCCTCTCTGGGGCCAACGTCCTGACTTTC. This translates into CSVVVLSGANVLTF.

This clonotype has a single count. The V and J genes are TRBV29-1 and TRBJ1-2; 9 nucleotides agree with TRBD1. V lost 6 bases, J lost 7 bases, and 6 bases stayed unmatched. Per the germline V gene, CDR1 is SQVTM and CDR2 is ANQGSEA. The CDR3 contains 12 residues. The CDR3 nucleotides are TGCAGCGTACAGGGGGCCGGGGGTGGCTACACCTTC. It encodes CSVQGAGGGYTF.

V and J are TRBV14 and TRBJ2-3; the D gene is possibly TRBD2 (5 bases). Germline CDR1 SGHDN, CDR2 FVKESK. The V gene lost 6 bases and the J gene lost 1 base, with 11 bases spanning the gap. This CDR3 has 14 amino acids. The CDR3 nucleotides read TGTGCCAGCAGGCCAATGGAGGGCACAGATACGCAGTATTTT. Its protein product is CASRPMEGTDTQYF.